The clone carrying this T cell receptor (delta chain) appeared a few times. What it binds is not known. Germline V gene lookup returns CDR1 TSWWSYY and CDR2 QGS. V lost 1 base and J lost 2; bases outside the gene matches: 11. The CDR3 is 18 residues long. Alphabeta T cells were depleted, then CD3+ Vdelta1+ Vdelta2- thymocytes were FACS-sorted. This sample was included in a study of Vδ1+ human thymocytes. The study's findings and limits: Highly polyclonal TRG and TRD repertoires with Gaussian CDR3 length distributions appeared in thymus.

RNA was extracted from the cells and then reverse transcribed. Multiplex PCR used pooled V-gene forward primers and a constant-region reverse primer to amplify CDR3s. TCRdb re-called the multiplex PCR reads using CATT. There are around 19,000 delta-chain clones in the sample; about 8% occur only once, and 0.75% to 1% lies in the top ten. The chain uses TRDV1 and TRDJ1; TRDD3 agrees at 9 bases. The sequence was obtained from a child in the first two years of life who had congenital heart surgery. The sequencing sample was made of Vdelta1+ gamma-delta thymocytes from the thymus. Described subset: FACS-sorted CD3+ TCRalphabeta- TCRVdelta1+ TCRVdelta2- thymocytes. CDR3 protein: CALGEPLPNLGDTDKLIF. In DNA form, the CDR3 reads TGTGCTCTTGGGGAACCCCTTCCGAATCTGGGGGATACCGATAAACTCATCTTT.